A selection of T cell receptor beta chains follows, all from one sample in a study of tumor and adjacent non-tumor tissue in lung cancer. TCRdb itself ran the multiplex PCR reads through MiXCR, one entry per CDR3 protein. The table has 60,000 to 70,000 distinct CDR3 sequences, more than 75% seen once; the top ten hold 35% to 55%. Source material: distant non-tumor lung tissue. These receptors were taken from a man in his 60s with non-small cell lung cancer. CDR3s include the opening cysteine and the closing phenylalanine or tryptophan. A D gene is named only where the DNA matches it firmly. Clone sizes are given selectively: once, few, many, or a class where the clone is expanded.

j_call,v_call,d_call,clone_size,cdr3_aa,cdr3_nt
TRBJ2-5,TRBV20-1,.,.,CSGSAKGPTETQYF,TGCAGTGGTAGTGCAAAAGGACCAACGGAGACCCAGTACTTC
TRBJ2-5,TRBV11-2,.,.,CASSLGLPETQYF,TGTGCCAGCAGCCTGGGGTTACCAGAGACCCAGTACTTC
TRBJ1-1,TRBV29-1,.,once,CSGNRDDTEAFF,TGTAGCGGCAATAGGGATGACACTGAAGCTTTCTTT
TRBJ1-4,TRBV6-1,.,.,CARSERSQNKRLFF,TGTGCCAGAAGTGAACGATCCCAGAATAAAAGACTGTTTTTT
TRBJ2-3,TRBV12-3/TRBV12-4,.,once,CASSSRILDAQYF,TGTGCCAGCAGTTCAAGGATCCTGGATGCGCAGTATTTT
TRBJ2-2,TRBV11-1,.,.,CSSSYSSGTGELFF,TGTTCCAGTAGCTATAGTAGTGGCACCGGAGAGCTGTTTTTT
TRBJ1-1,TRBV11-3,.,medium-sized,CASSLTGTTTEAFF,TGTGCCAGCAGCTTAACCGGTACGACTACTGAAGCTTTCTTT
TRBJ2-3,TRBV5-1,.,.,CASSMGGVDIDTQYF,TGCGCCAGCAGCATGGGGGGAGTCGACATAGACACGCAGTATTTT
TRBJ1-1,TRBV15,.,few,CATSRDGWNTEAFF,TGTGCCACCAGCAGAGACGGGTGGAACACTGAAGCTTTCTTT
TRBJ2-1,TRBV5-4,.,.,CASSPTSGFVNEQFF,TGTGCCAGCAGCCCGACTAGTGGGTTTGTTAATGAGCAGTTCTTC
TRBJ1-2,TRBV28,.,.,CASSPLGSKNGYNF,TGTGCAAGCAGTCCACTAGGGAGCAAAAATGGCTACAACTTC
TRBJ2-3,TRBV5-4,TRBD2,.,CASSPIEREPGDTIYF,TGTGCCAGCAGTCCTATCGAGCGGGAGCCGGGAGATACGATTTATTTT
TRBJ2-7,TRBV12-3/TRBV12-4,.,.,CASSFLLSSYEQYF,TGTGCCAGCAGTTTTCTCTTGAGCTCCTACGAGCAGTACTTC
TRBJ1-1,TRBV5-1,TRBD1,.,CACSLGQGTEAFF,TGCGCCTGCAGCTTGGGACAGGGCACTGAAGCTTTCTTT
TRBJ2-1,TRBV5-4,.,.,CVSSSQGRNEQSF,TGTGTCAGCAGCTCACAAGGACGGAATGAGCAGTCCTTC
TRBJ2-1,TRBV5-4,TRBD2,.,CASGLEVGWDYQTNEQFF,TGTGCCAGCGGCTTGGAGGTGGGCTGGGACTATCAAACTAATGAGCAGTTCTTC
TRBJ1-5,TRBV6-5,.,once,CASRPGPPVKPQHF,TGTGCCAGCAGACCGGGCCCACCCGTGAAGCCCCAGCATTTT
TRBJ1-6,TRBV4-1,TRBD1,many,CASSHPGTGLGSPLHF,TGCGCCAGCAGCCATCCCGGGACAGGGTTGGGTTCACCCCTCCACTTT
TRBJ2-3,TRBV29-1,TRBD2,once,CSVVRLAERIDTQYF,TGCAGCGTTGTCCGACTAGCGGAGAGGATAGATACGCAGTATTTT
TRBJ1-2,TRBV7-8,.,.,CASNPGELIF,TGTGCCAGCAACCCTGGGGAGCTTATCTTC
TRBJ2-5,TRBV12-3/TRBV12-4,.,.,CASGLSPQGTQNF,TGTGCTAGCGGTCTGTCTCCTCAAGGGACCCAGAACTTC
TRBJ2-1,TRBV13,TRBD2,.,CASNLRTSAWNEQFF,TGTGCCAGCAACTTGCGGACTAGCGCCTGGAATGAACAGTTCTTC
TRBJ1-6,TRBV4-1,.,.,CASSQGQGLVSPLHF,TGCGCCAGCAGTCAAGGGCAGGGCTTGGTTTCACCCCTCCACTTT
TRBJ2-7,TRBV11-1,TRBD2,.,CASNPTPLRDYEQYF,TGTGCGAGCAACCCAACCCCGTTACGGGACTACGAACAGTACTTC
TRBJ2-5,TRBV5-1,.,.,CPSSSGHQETQYF,TGCCCCAGCAGCTCTGGACACCAAGAGACCCAGTACTTC
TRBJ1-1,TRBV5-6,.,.,CAGSPAGLSNTEAFF,TGTGCCGGCAGCCCCGCTGGGCTTAGTAACACTGAAGCTTTCTTT
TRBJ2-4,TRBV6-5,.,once,CASAGIRVKNIQYF,TGTGCCAGTGCCGGTATTCGGGTCAAAAACATTCAGTACTTC
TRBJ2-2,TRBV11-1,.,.,CASNYTSGIGELFF,TGCGCCAGCAACTATACTAGTGGCATCGGGGAGTTGTTTTTT
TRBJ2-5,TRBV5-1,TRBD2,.,CASRGGTGGYQETQYF,TGCGCCAGCAGAGGAGGGACGGGGGGGTACCAAGAGACCCAGTATTTC
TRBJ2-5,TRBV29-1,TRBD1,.,CSVQGVPETQYF,TGCAGCGTCCAGGGGGTACCAGAGACCCAGTATTTC
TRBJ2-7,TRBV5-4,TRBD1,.,CGSSLGTGGYEQYF,TGTGGCAGCAGCTTAGGGACAGGGGGCTACGAGCAATACTTC
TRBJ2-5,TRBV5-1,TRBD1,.,CANSLGQLQETQYF,TGCGCCAACAGCTTGGGACAGCTTCAAGAGACACAGTACTTC
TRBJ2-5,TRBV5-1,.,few,CASSLGPAGDQEAQYF,TGCGCCAGTAGCTTGGGACCGGCAGGGGACCAAGAGGCCCAGTACTTC